The present T cell receptor beta chain was sequenced within a study of blood T cell repertoires in COVID-19. Turning to the study itself: Material from acute and convalescent COVID-19 was sourced from the United States, Italy and Spain. T cells, B-cell-depleted T cells, or PBMCs provided the cDNA or gDNA that served as material.

Trimming took 1 base from V and 7 from J, leaving 8 bases between them. In germline, CDR1 is SGHAT, CDR2 FQNNGV. The CDR3 loop spans 14 amino acids. Original handling: Amplification of reference gene primers was used by the study to estimate nucleated cell counts. Clones were sequenced by immunoSEQ multiplex PCR, and TCRdb holds only the in-frame ones, with some missing. V and J calls and clone size are given by that table; D and trimming were obtained from the DNA. The sample holds about 45,000 clones, about 88% seen once. The receptor's source is a human donor in a cohort sampled during active COVID-19. The chain joins TRBV11-2 to TRBJ1-6; D gene unclear. Sequenced input: peripheral blood. The CDR3 DNA reads TGTGCCAGCAGCTTAGGGCAGTTCAATTCACCCCTCCACTTT. Its protein is CASSLGQFNSPLHF.